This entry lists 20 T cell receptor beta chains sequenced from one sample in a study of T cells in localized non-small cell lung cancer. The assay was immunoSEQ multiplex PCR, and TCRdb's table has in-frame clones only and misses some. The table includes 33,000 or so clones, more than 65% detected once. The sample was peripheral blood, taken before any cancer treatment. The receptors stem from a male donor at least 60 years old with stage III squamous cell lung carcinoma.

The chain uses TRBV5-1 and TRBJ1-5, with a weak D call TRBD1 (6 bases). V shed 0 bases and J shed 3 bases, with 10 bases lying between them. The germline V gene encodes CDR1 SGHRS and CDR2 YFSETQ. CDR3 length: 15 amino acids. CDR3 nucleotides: TGCGCCAGCAGCTTGGCGGGACACAACAATCAGCCCCAGCATTTT. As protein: CASSLAGHNNQPQHF. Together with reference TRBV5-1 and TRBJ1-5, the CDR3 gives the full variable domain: KAGVTQTPRYLIKTRGQQVTLSCSPISGHRSVSWYQQTPGQGLQFLFEYFSETQRNKGNFPGRFSGRQFSNSRSEMNVSTLELGDSALYLCASSLAGHNNQPQHFGDGTRLSIL.

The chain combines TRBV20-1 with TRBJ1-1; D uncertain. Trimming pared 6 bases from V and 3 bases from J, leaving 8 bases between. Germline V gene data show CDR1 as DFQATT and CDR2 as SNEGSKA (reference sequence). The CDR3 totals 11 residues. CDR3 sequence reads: CSAATYTEAFF. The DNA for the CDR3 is TGCAGTGCCGCGACCTACACTGAAGCTTTCTTT.

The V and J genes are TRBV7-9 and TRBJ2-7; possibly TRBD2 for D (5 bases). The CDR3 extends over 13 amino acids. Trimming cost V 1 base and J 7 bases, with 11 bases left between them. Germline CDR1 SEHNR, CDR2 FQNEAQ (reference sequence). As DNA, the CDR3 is TGTGCCAGCAGCTTAGGACTTGGCGGGGAGCAGTACTTC. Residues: CASSLGLGGEQYF.

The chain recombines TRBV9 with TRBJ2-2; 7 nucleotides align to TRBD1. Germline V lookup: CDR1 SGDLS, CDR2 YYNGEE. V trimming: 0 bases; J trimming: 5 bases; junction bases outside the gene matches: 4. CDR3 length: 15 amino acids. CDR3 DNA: TGTGCCAGCAGCGTAGGCGCCAGGGGGACCGGGGAGCTGTTTTTT. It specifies CASSVGARGTGELFF.

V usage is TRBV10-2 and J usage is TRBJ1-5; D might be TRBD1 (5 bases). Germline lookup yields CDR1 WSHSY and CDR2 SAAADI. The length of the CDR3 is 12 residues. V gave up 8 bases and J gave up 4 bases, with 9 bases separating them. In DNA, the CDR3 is TGCGCCAGCGGGGGGTTTAATCAGCCCCAGCATTTT. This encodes CASGGFNQPQHF.

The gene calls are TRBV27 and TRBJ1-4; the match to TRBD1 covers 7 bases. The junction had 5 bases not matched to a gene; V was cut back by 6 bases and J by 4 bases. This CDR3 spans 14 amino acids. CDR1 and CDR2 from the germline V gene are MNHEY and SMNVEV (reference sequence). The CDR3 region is CASRDGQDNEKLFF. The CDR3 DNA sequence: TGTGCCAGCAGGGACGGACAGGATAATGAAAAACTGTTTTTT.

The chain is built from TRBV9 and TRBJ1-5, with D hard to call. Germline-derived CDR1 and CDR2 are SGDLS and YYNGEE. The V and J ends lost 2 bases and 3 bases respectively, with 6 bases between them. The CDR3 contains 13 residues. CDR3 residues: CASSVDPNQPQHF. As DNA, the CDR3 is TGTGCCAGCAGCGTCGACCCCAATCAGCCCCAGCATTTT.

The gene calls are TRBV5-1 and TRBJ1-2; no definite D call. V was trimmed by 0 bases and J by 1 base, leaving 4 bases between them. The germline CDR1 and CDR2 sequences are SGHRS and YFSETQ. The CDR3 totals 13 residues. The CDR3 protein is CASSLDDNYGYTF. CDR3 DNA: TGCGCCAGCAGCTTGGATGATAACTATGGCTACACCTTC. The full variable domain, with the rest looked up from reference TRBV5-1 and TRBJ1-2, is KAGVTQTPRYLIKTRGQQVTLSCSPISGHRSVSWYQQTPGQGLQFLFEYFSETQRNKGNFPGRFSGRQFSNSRSEMNVSTLELGDSALYLCASSLDDNYGYTFGSGTRLTVV.

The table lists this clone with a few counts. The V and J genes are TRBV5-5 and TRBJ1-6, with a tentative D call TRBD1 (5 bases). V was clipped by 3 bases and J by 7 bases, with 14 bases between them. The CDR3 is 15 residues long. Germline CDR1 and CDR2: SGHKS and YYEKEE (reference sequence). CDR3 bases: TGTGCCAGCAGCTCCCTGGGGCAGGGAAATTCACCCCTCCACTTT. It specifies CASSSLGQGNSPLHF. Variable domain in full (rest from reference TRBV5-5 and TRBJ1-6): DAGVTQSPTHLIKTRGQQVTLRCSPISGHKSVSWYQQVLGQGPQFIFQYYEKEERGRGNFPDRFSARQFPNYSSELNVNALLLGDSALYLCASSSLGQGNSPLHFGNGTRLTVT.

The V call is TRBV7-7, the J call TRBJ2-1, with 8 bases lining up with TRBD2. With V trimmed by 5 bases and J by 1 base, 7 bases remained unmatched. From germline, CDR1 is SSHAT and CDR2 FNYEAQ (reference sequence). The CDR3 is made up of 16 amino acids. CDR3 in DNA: TGTGCCAGCAGCCGGGCGGCGGGAGGATCCTACAATGAGCAGTTCTTC. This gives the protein CASSRAAGGSYNEQFF. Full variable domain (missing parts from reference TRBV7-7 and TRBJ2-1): GAGVSQSPRYKVTKRGQDVTLRCDPISSHATLYWYQQALGQGPEFLTYFNYEAQPDKSGLPSDRFSAERPEGSISTLTIQRTEQRDSAMYRCASSRAAGGSYNEQFFGPGTRLTVL.

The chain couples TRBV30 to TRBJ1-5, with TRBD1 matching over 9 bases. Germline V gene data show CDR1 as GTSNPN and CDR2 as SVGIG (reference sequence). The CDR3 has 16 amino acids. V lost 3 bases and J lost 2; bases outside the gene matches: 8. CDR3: CAWSGQGIRRNQPQHF. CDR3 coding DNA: TGTGCCTGGAGCGGACAGGGGATTCGGCGCAATCAGCCCCAGCATTTT.

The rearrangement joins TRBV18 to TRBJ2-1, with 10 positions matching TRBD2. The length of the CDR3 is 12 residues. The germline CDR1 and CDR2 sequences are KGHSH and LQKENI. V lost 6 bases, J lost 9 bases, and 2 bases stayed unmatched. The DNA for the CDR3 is TGTGCCAGCTCCCCTAGCGGGAGTGAGCAGTTCTTC. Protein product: CASSPSGSEQFF. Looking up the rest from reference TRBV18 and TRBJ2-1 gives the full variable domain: NAGVMQNPRHLVRRRGQEARLRCSPMKGHSHVYWYRQLPEEGLKFMVYLQKENIIDESGMPKERFSAEFPKEGPSILRIQQVVRGDSAAYFCASSPSGSEQFFGPGTRLTVL.

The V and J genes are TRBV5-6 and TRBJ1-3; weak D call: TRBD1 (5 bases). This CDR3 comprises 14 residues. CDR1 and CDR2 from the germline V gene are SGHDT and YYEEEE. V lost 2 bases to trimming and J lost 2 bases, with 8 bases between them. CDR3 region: CASSFVGPGNTIYF. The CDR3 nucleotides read TGTGCCAGCAGCTTCGTGGGGCCTGGAAACACCATATATTTT.

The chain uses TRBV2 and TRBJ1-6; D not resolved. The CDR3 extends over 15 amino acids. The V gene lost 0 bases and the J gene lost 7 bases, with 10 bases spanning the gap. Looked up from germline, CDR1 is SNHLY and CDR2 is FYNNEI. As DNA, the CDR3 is TGTGCCAGCAGTGAAGCGCTTCGGGGAAATTCACCCCTCCACTTT. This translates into CASSEALRGNSPLHF.

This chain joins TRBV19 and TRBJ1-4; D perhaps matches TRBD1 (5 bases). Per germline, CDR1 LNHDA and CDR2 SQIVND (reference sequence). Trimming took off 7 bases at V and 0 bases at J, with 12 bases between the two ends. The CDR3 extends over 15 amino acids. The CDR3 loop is CASNGGPPTNEKLFF. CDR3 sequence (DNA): TGTGCCAGTAACGGGGGACCCCCAACTAATGAAAAACTGTTTTTT.

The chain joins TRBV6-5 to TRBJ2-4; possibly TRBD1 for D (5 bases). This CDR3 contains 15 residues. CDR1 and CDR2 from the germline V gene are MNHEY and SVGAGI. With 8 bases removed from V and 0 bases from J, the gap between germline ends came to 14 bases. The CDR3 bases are TGTGCCAGCTCTAGGACATCTCTAGCCAAAAACATTCAGTACTTC. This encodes CASSRTSLAKNIQYF.

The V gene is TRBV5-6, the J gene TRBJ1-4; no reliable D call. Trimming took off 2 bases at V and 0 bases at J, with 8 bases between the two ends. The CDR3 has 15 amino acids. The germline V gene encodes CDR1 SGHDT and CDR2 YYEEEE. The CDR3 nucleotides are TGTGCCAGCAGCTTAAATACGGCAACTAATGAAAAACTGTTTTTT. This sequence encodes CASSLNTATNEKLFF.

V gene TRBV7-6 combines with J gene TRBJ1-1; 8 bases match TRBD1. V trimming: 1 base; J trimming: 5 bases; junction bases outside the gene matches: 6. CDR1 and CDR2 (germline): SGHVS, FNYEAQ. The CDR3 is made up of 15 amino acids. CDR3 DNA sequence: TGTGCCAGCAGCTTAGAAGTACAGGGGGGGACTGAAGCTTTCTTT. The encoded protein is CASSLEVQGGTEAFF.

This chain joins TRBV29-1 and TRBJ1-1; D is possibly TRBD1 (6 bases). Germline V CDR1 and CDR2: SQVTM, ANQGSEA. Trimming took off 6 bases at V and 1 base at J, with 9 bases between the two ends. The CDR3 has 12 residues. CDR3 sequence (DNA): TGCAGCGTCAAGACAGGGAACACTGAAGCTTTCTTT. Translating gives CSVKTGNTEAFF. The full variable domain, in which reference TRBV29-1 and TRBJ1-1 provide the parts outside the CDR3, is SAVISQKPSRDICQRGTSLTIQCQVDSQVTMMFWYRQQPGQSLTLIATANQGSEATYESGFVIDKFPISRPNLTFSTLTVSNMSPEDSSIYLCSVKTGNTEAFFGQGTRLTVV.

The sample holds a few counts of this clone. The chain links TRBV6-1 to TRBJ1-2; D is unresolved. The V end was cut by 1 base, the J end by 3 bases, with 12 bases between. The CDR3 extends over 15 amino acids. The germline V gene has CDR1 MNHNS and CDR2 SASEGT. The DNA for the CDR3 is TGTGCCAGCAGTGAAGACAAATTCGGCTACTATGGCTACACCTTC. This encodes CASSEDKFGYYGYTF.